The 5 T cell receptor beta chains in this list originate from one sample, sequenced in a study of somatic mutations in cytotoxic T cells in rheumatoid arthritis. Sequencing used immunoSEQ multiplex PCR; TCRdb keeps in-frame clones, though not all of them. The sample lists around 20,000 clones, around four fifths occurring once. The source material was CD8+ T cells sorted from blood. The receptors originated from a woman aged 55-75 years in good health.

The V call is TRBV27, the J call TRBJ1-5; D ambiguous. Trimming removed 6 bases at V and 1 base at J, with 10 bases between. This CDR3 contains 14 residues. Germline assignment: CDR1 MNHEY and CDR2 SMNVEV (reference sequence). The CDR3 sequence: CASREEGSNQPQHF. The CDR3 DNA reads as TGTGCCAGCAGGGAGGAGGGCAGCAATCAGCCCCAGCATTTT.

This clone was seen only a few times. The chain joins TRBV11-2 to TRBJ1-2, with TRBD1 matching 7 bases. V lost 0 bases and J lost 2; bases outside the gene matches: 9. Per the germline V gene, CDR1 is SGHAT and CDR2 is FQNNGV. There are 17 residues in the CDR3. The CDR3 region has the DNA TGTGCCAGCAGCTTAGACCACACCAGGGGGTACAACTATGGCTACACCTTC. It codes for CASSLDHTRGYNYGYTF.

This chain connects TRBV11-1 to TRBJ2-7; D remains ambiguous. The V end was cut by 2 bases, the J end by 5 bases, with 10 bases between. The CDR3 contains 13 residues. Germline CDR1 and CDR2: SGHAT and FQDESV (reference sequence). Here the CDR3 DNA reads TGTGCCAGCAGCTTACGCAGACACCACGAGCAGTACTTC. It specifies CASSLRRHHEQYF.

V gene TRBV12-2 combines with J gene TRBJ2-1; the table gives TRBD2 as D, unverified against the DNA. TRBV12-2 is given as a pseudogene. The CDR3 length is 17 residues. This chain's CDR3 is CASRLRGGREGPNEQFF. CDR3 in DNA: TGTGCAAGTCGCTTAAGAGGAGGGCGGGAGGGCCCTAATGAGCAGTTCTTC.

The rearrangement uses TRBV13 and TRBJ2-7, with D possibly being TRBD1 (5 bases). With 0 bases removed from V and 2 bases from J, the gap between germline ends came to 14 bases. This CDR3 region has 16 residues. From germline, CDR1 is PRHDT and CDR2 FYEKMQ (reference sequence). The CDR3 sequence is CASSLGPQGVAYEQYF. The CDR3 DNA is TGTGCCAGCAGCTTAGGACCTCAAGGGGTGGCCTACGAGCAGTACTTC.